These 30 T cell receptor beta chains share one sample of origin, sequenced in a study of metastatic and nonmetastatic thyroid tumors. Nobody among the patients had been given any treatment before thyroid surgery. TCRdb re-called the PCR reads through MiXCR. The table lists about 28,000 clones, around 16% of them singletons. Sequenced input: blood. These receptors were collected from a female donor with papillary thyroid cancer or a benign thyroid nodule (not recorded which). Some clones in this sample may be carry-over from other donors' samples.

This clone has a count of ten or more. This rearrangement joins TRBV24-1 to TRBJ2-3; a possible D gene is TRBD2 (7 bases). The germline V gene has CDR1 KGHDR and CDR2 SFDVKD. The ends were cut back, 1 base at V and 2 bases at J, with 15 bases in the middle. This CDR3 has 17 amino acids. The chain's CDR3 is CATSDFKGRGYTDTQYF. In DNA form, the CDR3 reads TGTGCCACCAGTGATTTCAAGGGGAGGGGGTACACAGATACGCAGTATTTT.

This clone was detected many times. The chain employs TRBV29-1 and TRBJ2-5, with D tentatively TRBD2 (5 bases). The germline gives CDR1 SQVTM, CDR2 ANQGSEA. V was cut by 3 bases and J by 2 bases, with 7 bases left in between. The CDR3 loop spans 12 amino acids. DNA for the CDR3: TGCAGCGTTGATGGAGGTCAAGAGACCCAGTACTTC. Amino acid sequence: CSVDGGQETQYF.

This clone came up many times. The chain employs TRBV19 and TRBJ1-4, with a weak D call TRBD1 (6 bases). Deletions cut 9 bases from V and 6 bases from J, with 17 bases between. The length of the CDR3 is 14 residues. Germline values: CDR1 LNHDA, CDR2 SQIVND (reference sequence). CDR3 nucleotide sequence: TGTGCCAGCCGTCGGGCAGGGGCGGATGAAAAACTGTTTTTT. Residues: CASRRAGADEKLFF.

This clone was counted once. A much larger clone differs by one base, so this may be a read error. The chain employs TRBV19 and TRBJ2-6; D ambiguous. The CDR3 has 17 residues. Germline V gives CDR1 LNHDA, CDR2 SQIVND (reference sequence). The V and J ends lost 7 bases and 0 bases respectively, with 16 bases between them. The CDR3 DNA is TGTGCCAGTATTAAGAGCACCGGGTACTCTGGGGCCAACGTCCTGACTTTC. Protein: CASIKSTGYSGANVLTF.

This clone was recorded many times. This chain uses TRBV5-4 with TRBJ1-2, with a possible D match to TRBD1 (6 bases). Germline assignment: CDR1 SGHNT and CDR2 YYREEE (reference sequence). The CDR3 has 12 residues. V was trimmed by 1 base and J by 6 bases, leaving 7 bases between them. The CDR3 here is CASSLRTDGYTF. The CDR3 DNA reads TGTGCCAGCAGCTTGAGGACAGATGGCTACACCTTC.

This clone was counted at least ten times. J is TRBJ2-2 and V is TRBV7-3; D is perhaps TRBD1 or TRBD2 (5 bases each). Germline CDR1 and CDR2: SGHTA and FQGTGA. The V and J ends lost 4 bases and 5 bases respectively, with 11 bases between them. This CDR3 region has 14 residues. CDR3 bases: TGTGCCAGCAGCTCGGCCTGGGGGACCGGGGAGCTGTTTTTT. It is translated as CASSSAWGTGELFF.

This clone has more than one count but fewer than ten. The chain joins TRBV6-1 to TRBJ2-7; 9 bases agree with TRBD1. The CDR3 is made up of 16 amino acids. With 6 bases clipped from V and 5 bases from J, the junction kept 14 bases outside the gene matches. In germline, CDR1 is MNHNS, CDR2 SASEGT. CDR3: CASRMTGGAADHEQYF. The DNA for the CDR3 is TGTGCCAGCAGAATGACAGGGGGAGCAGCTGACCACGAGCAGTACTTC.

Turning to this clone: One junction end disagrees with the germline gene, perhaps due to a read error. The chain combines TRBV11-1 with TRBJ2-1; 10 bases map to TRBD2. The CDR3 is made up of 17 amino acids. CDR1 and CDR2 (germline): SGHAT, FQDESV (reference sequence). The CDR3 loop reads CASSLGTSVDSYSEQFF. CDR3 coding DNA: TGTGCCAGCAGCCTAGGGACTAGCGTCGACTCCTACAGTGAGCAGTTCTTC.

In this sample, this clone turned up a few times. The DNA for the CDR3 is TGTGCCAGCAGTTGGGTAACATCGAACACTGAAGCTTTCTTT. Translation: CASSWVTSNTEAFF. The chain links TRBV2 to TRBJ1-1; no firm D call. The CDR3 loop spans 14 amino acids. Trimming stripped 5 bases from V and 1 base from J, with 11 bases between. The germline V gene encodes CDR1 SNHLY and CDR2 FYNNEI.

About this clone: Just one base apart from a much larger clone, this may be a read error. In DNA form, the CDR3 reads TGCGCCAGCATCCAAGGAGACGGGACAGGGGCCAACGTCCTGACTTTC. It is translated as CASIQGDGTGANVLTF. The chain employs TRBV5-1 and TRBJ2-6; D is perhaps TRBD1 (6 bases). This CDR3 comprises 16 residues. V lost 6 bases to trimming and J lost 4 bases, with 17 bases between them. Germline CDR1 SGHRS, CDR2 YFSETQ.

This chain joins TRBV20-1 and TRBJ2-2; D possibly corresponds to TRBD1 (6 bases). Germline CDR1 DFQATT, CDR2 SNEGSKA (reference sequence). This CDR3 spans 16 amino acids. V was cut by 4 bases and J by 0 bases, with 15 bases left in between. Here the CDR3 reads CSAIRPGAPNTGELFF. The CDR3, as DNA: TGCAGTGCTATCCGCCCAGGGGCTCCGAACACCGGGGAGCTGTTTTTT.

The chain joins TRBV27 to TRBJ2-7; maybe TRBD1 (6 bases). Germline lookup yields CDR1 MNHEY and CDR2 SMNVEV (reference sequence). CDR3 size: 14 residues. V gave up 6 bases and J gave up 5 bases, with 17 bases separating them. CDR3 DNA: TGTGCCAGCAGACTTACCACAGGGTTCAACGAGCAGTACTTC. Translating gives CASRLTTGFNEQYF.

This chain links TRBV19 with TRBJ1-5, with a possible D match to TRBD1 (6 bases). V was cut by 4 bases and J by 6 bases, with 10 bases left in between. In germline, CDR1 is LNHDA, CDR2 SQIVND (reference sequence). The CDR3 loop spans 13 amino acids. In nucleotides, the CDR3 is TGTGCCAGTAGTAACAGGGAGAGTCAGCCCCAGCATTTT. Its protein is CASSNRESQPQHF.

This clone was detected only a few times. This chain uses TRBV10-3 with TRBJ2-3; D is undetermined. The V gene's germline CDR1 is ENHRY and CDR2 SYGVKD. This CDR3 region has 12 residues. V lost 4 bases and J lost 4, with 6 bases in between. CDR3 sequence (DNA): TGTGCCATCAGTGTCGGAGCAGATACGCAGTATTTT. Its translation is CAISVGADTQYF.

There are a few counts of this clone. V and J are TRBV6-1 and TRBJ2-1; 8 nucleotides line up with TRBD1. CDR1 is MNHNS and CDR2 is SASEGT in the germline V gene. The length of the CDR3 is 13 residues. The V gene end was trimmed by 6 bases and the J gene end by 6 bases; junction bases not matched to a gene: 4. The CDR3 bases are TGTGCCAGCAGAATGACAGGGGTCAATGAGCAGTTCTTC. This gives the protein CASRMTGVNEQFF.

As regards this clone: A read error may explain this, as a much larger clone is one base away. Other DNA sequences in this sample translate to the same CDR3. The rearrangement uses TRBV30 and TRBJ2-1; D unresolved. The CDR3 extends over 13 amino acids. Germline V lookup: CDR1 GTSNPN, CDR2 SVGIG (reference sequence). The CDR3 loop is CAWSSENKIGQFF. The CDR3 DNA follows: TGCGCCTGGAGTTCTGAGAATAAAATAGGGCAGTTCTTC.

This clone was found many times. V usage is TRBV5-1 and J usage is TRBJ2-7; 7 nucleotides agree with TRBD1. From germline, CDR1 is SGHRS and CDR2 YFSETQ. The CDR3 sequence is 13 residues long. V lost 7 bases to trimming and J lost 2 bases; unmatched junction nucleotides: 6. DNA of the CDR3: TGCGCCAGCTCCACAGGGGACACCTACGAGCAGTACTTC. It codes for CASSTGDTYEQYF.

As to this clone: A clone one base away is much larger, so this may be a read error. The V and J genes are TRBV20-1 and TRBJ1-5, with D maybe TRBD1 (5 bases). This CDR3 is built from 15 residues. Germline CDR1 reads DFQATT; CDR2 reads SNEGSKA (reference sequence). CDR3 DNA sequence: TGCAGTGCTAGGGAGGGACCGTGGAGCAATCATCCCCAGCATTTT. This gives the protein CSAREGPWSNHPQHF.

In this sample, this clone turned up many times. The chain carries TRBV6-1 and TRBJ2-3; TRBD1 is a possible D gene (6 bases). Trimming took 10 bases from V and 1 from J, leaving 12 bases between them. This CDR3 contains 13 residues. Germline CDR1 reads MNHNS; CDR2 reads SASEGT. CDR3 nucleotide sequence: TGTGCCACCTCCCCAGGGGGCACAGATACGCAGTATTTT. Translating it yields CATSPGGTDTQYF.

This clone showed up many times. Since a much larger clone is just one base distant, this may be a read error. The CDR3: CASSAAQLVPTYEQYF. The CDR3 DNA follows: TGTGCCAGCAGTGCGGCCCAGCTGGTGCCGACCTACGAGCAGTACTTC. The chain is built from TRBV2 and TRBJ2-7; D is uncertain. The V end lost 4 bases, the J end lost 2 bases, and 18 bases lay between the germline ends. The length of the CDR3 is 16 residues. Germline CDR1 reads SNHLY; CDR2 reads FYNNEI. Based on the CDR3 plus reference TRBV2 and TRBJ2-7, the full variable domain is EPEVTQTPSHQVTQMGQEVILRCVPISNHLYFYWYRQILGQKVEFLVSFYNNEISEKSEIFDDQFSVERPDGSNFTLKIRSTKLEDSAMYFCASSAAQLVPTYEQYFGPGTRLTVT.

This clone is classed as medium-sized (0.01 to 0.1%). The CDR3 reads CASSEDVPPTLYGYTF. In DNA, the CDR3 is TGTGCCAGCAGTGAAGATGTTCCTCCGACCCTCTATGGCTACACCTTC. The J gene is TRBJ1-2, the V gene TRBV6-1; D call uncertain. The CDR3 length is 16 residues. The germline V gene has CDR1 MNHNS and CDR2 SASEGT. Trimming removed 1 base from V and 4 bases from J, with 16 bases in between.

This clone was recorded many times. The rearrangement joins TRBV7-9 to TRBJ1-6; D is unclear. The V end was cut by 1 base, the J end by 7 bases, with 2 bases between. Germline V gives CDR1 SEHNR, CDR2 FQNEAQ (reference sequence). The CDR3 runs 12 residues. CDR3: CASSLGNSPLHF. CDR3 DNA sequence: TGTGCCAGCAGCTTAGGGAATTCACCCCTCCACTTT.

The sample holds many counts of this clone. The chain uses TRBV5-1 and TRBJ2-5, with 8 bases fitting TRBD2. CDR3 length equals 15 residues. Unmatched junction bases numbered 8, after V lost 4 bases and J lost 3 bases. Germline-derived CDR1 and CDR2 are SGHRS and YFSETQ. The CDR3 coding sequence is TGCGCCAGCAGCCGGTCCACTAGCGGAGAAGAGACCCAGTACTTC. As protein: CASSRSTSGEETQYF.

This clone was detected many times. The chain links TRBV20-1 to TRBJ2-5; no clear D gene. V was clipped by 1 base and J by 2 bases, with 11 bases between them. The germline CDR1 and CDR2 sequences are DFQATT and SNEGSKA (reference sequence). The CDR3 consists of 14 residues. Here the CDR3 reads CSARGISTQETQYF. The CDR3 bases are TGCAGTGCTAGAGGGATATCGACGCAAGAGACCCAGTACTTC.

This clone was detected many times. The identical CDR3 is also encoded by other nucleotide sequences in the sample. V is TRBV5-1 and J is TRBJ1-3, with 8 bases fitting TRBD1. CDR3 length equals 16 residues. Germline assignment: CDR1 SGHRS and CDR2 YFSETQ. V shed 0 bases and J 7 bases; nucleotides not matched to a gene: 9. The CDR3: CASSLGVDRGSNTIYF. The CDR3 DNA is TGCGCCAGCAGCTTGGGAGTTGACAGGGGTTCCAACACCATATATTTT.

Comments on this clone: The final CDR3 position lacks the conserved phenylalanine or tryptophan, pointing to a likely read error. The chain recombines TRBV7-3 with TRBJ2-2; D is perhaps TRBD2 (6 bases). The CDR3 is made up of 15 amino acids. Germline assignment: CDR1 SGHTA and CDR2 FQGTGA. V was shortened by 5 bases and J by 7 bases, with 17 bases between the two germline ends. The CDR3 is CASSQMAGSDGELFS. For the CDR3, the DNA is TGTGCCAGCAGCCAGATGGCGGGGAGCGACGGGGAGCTGTTTTCT.

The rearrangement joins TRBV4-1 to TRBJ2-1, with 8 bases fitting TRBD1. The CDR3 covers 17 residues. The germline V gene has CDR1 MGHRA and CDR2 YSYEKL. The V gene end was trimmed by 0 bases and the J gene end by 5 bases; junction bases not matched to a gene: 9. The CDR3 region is CASSQDRWQGADNEQFF. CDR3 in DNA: TGCGCCAGCAGCCAAGATCGGTGGCAGGGGGCCGACAATGAGCAGTTCTTC.

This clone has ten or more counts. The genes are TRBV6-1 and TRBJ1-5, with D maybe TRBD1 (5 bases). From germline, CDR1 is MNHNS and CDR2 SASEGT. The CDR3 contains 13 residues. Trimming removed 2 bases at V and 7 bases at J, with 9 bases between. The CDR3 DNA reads TGTGCCAGCAGTGAACAGGGAAGGCAGCCCCAGCATTTT. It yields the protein CASSEQGRQPQHF.

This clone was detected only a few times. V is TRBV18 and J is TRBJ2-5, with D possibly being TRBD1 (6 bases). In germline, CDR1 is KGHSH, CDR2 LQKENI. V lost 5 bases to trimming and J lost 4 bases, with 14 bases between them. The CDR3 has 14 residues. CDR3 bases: TGTGCCAGCTCATATCAGAGGGGGTCAGAGACCCAGTACTTC. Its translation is CASSYQRGSETQYF.

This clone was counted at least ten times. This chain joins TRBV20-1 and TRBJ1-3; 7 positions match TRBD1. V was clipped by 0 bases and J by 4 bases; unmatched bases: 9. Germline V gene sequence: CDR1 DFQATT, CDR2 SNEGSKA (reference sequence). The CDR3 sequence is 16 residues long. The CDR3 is CSARDLVTGNGNTIYF. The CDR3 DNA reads TGCAGTGCTAGAGACCTCGTGACAGGGAACGGAAACACCATATATTTT.